The rows below give T cell receptor beta chains drawn from one sample of a study of shared clonotypes between healthy human individuals. Produced via immunoSEQ multiplex PCR; TCRdb's table is partial and in-frame only. The repertoire includes 950,000 to 1,100,000 clones, approximately 68% of them detected once, and about 1.5% sits in the top ten. The sequencing input was memory CD4+ T cells sorted from blood. These receptors were collected from a young man in good health. Each CDR3 is given with its conserved first and last residue. D genes are given only for firm matches. Only part of the rows carry a size: once, few, many, or a class if the clone is expanded.

v_gene	j_gene	abundance	d_gene	CDR3nt	CDR3aa
TRBV9	TRBJ2-5	.	.	TGTGCCAGCAGCTCCGAGGATGGGGGCAGGGTGGGAGAGACCCAGTACTTC	CASSSEDGGRVGETQYF
TRBV19	TRBJ2-5	.	TRBD2	TGTGCCAGTAGTTCGAGACTAGCGGGGGGACAAGAGACCCAGTACTTC	CASSSRLAGGQETQYF
TRBV19	TRBJ1-5	.	.	TGTGCCAGTAGTATCAGGACCCGGAACGGTCAGCCCCAGCATTTT	CASSIRTRNGQPQHF
TRBV2	TRBJ1-4	.	.	TGTGCCAGCAGGGGTCAAGTGATACTGTTTTTT	CASRGQVILFF
TRBV4-1	TRBJ1-4	.	.	TGCGCCAGCAGCCAAGAGGTCTCGGGGCGGCTAAATGAAAAACTGTTTTTT	CASSQEVSGRLNEKLFF
TRBV5-4	TRBJ1-6	.	TRBD1	TGTGCCAGCAGCTTGGCGGACAGGATTTCACCCCTCCACTTT	CASSLADRISPLHF
TRBV30	TRBJ2-1	.	TRBD2	TGTGCCTGGAGTCGACTAGCGGGATACAATGAGCAGTTCTTC	CAWSRLAGYNEQFF
TRBV6-5	TRBJ1-1	.	.	TGTGCCAGCAGTTCATCTTTGGGGAACACTGAAGCTTTCTTT	CASSSSLGNTEAFF
TRBV6-1	TRBJ1-2	.	.	TGTGCCAGCAGTGAATCCAAGAACTATGGCTACACCTTC	CASSESKNYGYTF
TRBV30	TRBJ1-3	few	TRBD1	TGTGCCTGGAGTGCCATTTACAGGGGCCACTCTGGAAACACCATATATTTT	CAWSAIYRGHSGNTIYF
TRBV15	TRBJ2-3	few	.	TGTGCCACCAGCAGAGGACGGGCTAGGGCGTCAGATACGCAGTATTTT	CATSRGRARASDTQYF
TRBV2	TRBJ1-1	.	.	TGTGCCAGCAGTGAATCGGAGTTTTCTCACACTGAAGCTTTCTTT	CASSESEFSHTEAFF
TRBV11-2	TRBJ1-6	few	.	TGTGCCAGCAGCTTCCCGGGACGGGCTAATTCACCCCTCCACTTT	CASSFPGRANSPLHF
TRBV2	TRBJ1-2	.	TRBD1	TGTGCCAGCAGTTCCCCGGACAGGGGGATCTATGGCTACACCTTC	CASSSPDRGIYGYTF
TRBV4-3	TRBJ2-7	.	TRBD2	TGCGCCAGCAGCCTCTATGGGGAGGGCTCCTACGAGCAGTACTTC	CASSLYGEGSYEQYF
TRBV6-1	TRBJ2-3	.	.	TGTGCCAGCAGTGTTTTTAGCGGCCTCACAGATACGCAGTATTTT	CASSVFSGLTDTQYF
TRBV20-1	TRBJ2-7	once	.	TGCAGTGCCTGGGGCGAGAGTGAACAGTACTTC	CSAWGESEQYF
TRBV4-3	TRBJ1-2	.	.	TGCGCCAGCAGCCCTACCGCTTCCGTCAACTATGGCTACACCTTC	CASSPTASVNYGYTF
TRBV10-3	TRBJ1-2	.	.	TGTGCCATCAGTGTTCAGGGTGGCGGCTACACCTTC	CAISVQGGGYTF
TRBV4-1	TRBJ2-5	.	.	TGCGCCAGCAGCCAAGCGACCCCCTGGTCCGGGACAAGGACTCAAGAGACCCAGTACTTC	CASSQATPWSGTRTQETQYF
TRBV5-6	TRBJ2-3	.	TRBD2	TGTGCCAGCAGCGCGGGGGGGCCGGGCGATACGCAGTATTTT	CASSAGGPGDTQYF
TRBV11-3	TRBJ1-6	many	TRBD1	TGTGCCAGCTCACAGGGGTCGACTAATTCACCCCTCCACTTT	CASSQGSTNSPLHF
TRBV21-1	TRBJ1-2	.	.	TGTGCCAGCAGCAAAGCAGGCAGAAACTGCGACACCTTC	CASSKAGRNCDTF
TRBV18	TRBJ2-2	many	TRBD1	TGTGCCAGCTCACCAGGAACCCACGTCGACAGGGGGTTAGCGGCGAACACCGGGGAGCTGTTTTTT	CASSPGTHVDRGLAANTGELFF
TRBV25-1	TRBJ1-6	.	.	TGTGCCAGCAAGGGTTTTGGCGCCTATAATTCACCCCTCCACTTT	CASKGFGAYNSPLHF
TRBV5-1	TRBJ2-5	.	.	TGCGCCAGCAGCTTGGCAGGCTTAGCGGAGACCCAGTACTTC	CASSLAGLAETQYF
TRBV6-1	TRBJ1-5	few	TRBD1	TGTGCCAGCAACCCGGACAGGGGTGGTCAGCCCCAGCATTTT	CASNPDRGGQPQHF
TRBV30	TRBJ2-5	.	.	TGTGCCTGGATTGCGGGGGCCTGCCAAGAGACCCAGTACTTC	CAWIAGACQETQYF
TRBV10-3	TRBJ1-1	.	TRBD1	TGTGCCATCAGTGTGACAGGGGGGAACACTGAAGCTTTCTTT	CAISVTGGNTEAFF
TRBV30	TRBJ2-6	.	.	TGTGCCTGGAGTGGGAGCTCTGGGGCCAACGTCCTGACTTTC	CAWSGSSGANVLTF
TRBV5-1	TRBJ1-5	.	.	TGCGCCAGCAGCTTGGGGTCTAGCAATCAGCCCCAGCATTTT	CASSLGSSNQPQHF
TRBV10-2	TRBJ1-1	.	.	TGCGCCAGCGCTGGAGAGCGGGGGAACACTGAAGCTTTCTTT	CASAGERGNTEAFF
TRBV6-1	TRBJ1-1	.	.	TGTGCCAGCAGTGAAGAGGGGATGGCTTTCTTT	CASSEEGMAFF
TRBV7-6	TRBJ1-3	.	.	TGTGCCAGCAGCTCGATCGGAAACACCATATATTTT	CASSSIGNTIYF
TRBV2	TRBJ2-7	.	.	TGTGCCAGCAGGGAGGGCTCCTACGAGCAGTACTTC	CASREGSYEQYF
TRBV6-1	TRBJ2-5	.	TRBD2	TGTGCCAGCAGTAAGGGACTAGCGGGACCAGAGACCCAGTACTTC	CASSKGLAGPETQYF
TRBV5-1	TRBJ2-1	.	TRBD1	TGCGCCAGCAGCCAGGGACAGGCCAACAATGAGCAGTTCTTC	CASSQGQANNEQFF
TRBV20-1	TRBJ2-3	.	TRBD2	TGCAGTGCCACGCCGGGACTAGGGGAGTATTTT	CSATPGLGEYF
TRBV4-1	TRBJ2-3	.	TRBD2	TGCGCCAGCAGCCAAGTGCCCAGCGGGAGGGGCACAGATACGCAGTATTTT	CASSQVPSGRGTDTQYF
TRBV7-8	TRBJ2-3	.	TRBD2	TGTGCCAGCAGCTTAGGGGCTAGCGGCCTAAGATTTGACTACACAGATACGCAGTATTTT	CASSLGASGLRFDYTDTQYF
TRBV19	TRBJ2-2	many	.	TGTGCCAGTACGACGAAAGGGGGCACCGGGGAGCTGTTTTTT	CASTTKGGTGELFF
TRBV5-4	TRBJ2-7	many	.	TGTGCCAGCAGCTTTGGGGGGATGAGGGCCTACGAGCAGTACTTC	CASSFGGMRAYEQYF
TRBV6-5	TRBJ2-3	many	.	TGTGCCAGCAGTTTACACAGACCCACAGATACGCAGTATTTT	CASSLHRPTDTQYF
TRBV28	TRBJ1-1	.	.	TGTGCCAGCAGTCTCGGGACACATGAAGCTTTCTTT	CASSLGTHEAFF
TRBV30	TRBJ2-4	.	.	TGTGCCTGGAGTGTCCGGCTTTTGCATAGCATTCAGTACTTC	CAWSVRLLHSIQYF
TRBV9	TRBJ1-4	.	.	TGTGCCAGCAGCCTCGGGACCTTGGAAAAACTGTTTTTT	CASSLGTLEKLFF
TRBV28	TRBJ2-7	.	.	TGTGCCAGCACGGGGGACCGACTCGCTTTTGGAGACGAGCAGTACTTC	CASTGDRLAFGDEQYF
TRBV10-1	TRBJ2-7	.	.	TGCGCCAGCAGCGCAGGGATCTCCTACGAGCAGTACTTC	CASSAGISYEQYF
TRBV7-2	TRBJ2-1	.	.	TGTGCCAGCAGCTTAGTTGTGCACAATGAGCAGTTCTTC	CASSLVVHNEQFF
TRBV5-4	TRBJ2-3	.	TRBD2	TGTGCCAGCAGCTCGGGGCGGGAGCGAAGCACAGATACGCAGTATTTT	CASSSGRERSTDTQYF
TRBV27	TRBJ2-2	.	TRBD2	TGTGCCAGCAGACTAAGGACTAGCGGGGCCGGGGAGCTGTTTTTT	CASRLRTSGAGELFF
TRBV6-6	TRBJ2-7	.	TRBD1	TGTGCCAGCAGTACGACAGGGGCATCTAAATACGAGCAGTACTTC	CASSTTGASKYEQYF
TRBV29-1	TRBJ2-1	.	TRBD2	TGCAGCGTTGAACCCCCACTAGCGGGAGCCTATAATGAGCAGTTCTTC	CSVEPPLAGAYNEQFF